This T cell receptor beta chain was identified during a study of blood T cell repertoires in COVID-19. Germline V lookup: CDR1 LGHDT, CDR2 YNNKEL (reference sequence). V was clipped by 3 bases and J by 9 bases; unmatched bases: 5. The CDR3 length is 14 residues. Sequencing used immunoSEQ multiplex PCR; TCRdb keeps in-frame clones, though not all of them. The sample lists 150,000 to 200,000 clones; about 83% were seen once. The chain couples TRBV3-1 (or the pseudogene TRBV3-2) to TRBJ2-1, with TRBD2 matching over 10 bases. The receptor was isolated from a man between 18 and 29 years old with active or convalescent COVID-19. Material: peripheral blood. The CDR3 reads CASSHSGGEGEQFF. The CDR3 DNA is TGTGCCAGCAGCCACAGCGGGGGGGAAGGTGAGCAGTTCTTC.